Following are 9 T cell receptor beta chains from one sample sequenced in a study of shared clonotypes between healthy human individuals. The table came from immunoSEQ multiplex PCR; TCRdb's copy has only in-frame clones and leaves some out. The table includes roughly 220,000 clones, 60% to 80% detected once. What was sequenced was memory CD4+ T cells sorted from blood. The subset here: CD45RA-negative fraction. Receptor source: a man aged 25-45 years in good health.

The chain carries TRBV29-1 and TRBJ1-3, with a tentative D call TRBD1 (6 bases). Germline V gene data show CDR1 as SQVTM and CDR2 as ANQGSEA. V gave up 7 bases and J gave up 6 bases, with 16 bases separating them. CDR3 length equals 13 residues. For the CDR3, the DNA is TGCAGCGGAACCCCCGGGGGCGAAAACACCATATATTTT. It yields the protein CSGTPGGENTIYF.

V usage is TRBV28 and J usage is TRBJ1-4; no firm D call. CDR3 length: 14 amino acids. The germline gives CDR1 MDHEN, CDR2 SYDVKM. The V and J ends lost 6 bases and 8 bases respectively, with 16 bases between them. The CDR3 loop reads CASRSPGREEKLFF. In DNA form, the CDR3 reads TGTGCCAGCAGATCCCCGGGAAGAGAGGAAAAACTGTTTTTT.

The chain is built from TRBV5-1 and TRBJ1-1; TRBD1 might be the D (5 bases). Trimming cost V 0 bases and J 8 bases, with 14 bases left between them. The CDR3 consists of 14 residues. Germline values: CDR1 SGHRS, CDR2 YFSETQ. The CDR3 bases are TGCGCCAGCAGCTTGGCAGGGACGGGAGCCGAAGCTTTCTTT. This codes for CASSLAGTGAEAFF.

The rearrangement joins TRBV5-4 to TRBJ2-5; 7 bases align to TRBD1. The CDR3 extends over 16 amino acids. Germline V gene sequence: CDR1 SGHNT, CDR2 YYREEE (reference sequence). Losses at the gene ends were 4 bases for V and 2 bases for J; bases not matched to a gene: 11. The DNA for the CDR3 is TGTGCCAGCAGCCCGAACCCCGGGACAGCTCAAGAGACCCAGTACTTC. Translated, it gives CASSPNPGTAQETQYF.

The V gene is TRBV6-1, the J gene TRBJ1-1; D not certain. The CDR3 is made up of 13 amino acids. CDR1 and CDR2 from the germline V gene are MNHNS and SASEGT. V gave up 3 bases and J gave up 1 base, with 6 bases separating them. As DNA, the CDR3 is TGTGCCAGCAGTGATGGGTGGAACACTGAAGCTTTCTTT. Protein sequence: CASSDGWNTEAFF.

In this sample, this clone turned up once. The V and J genes are TRBV7-2 and TRBJ2-7; D tentatively reads TRBD1 or TRBD2 (5 bases each). V lost 2 bases to trimming and J lost 2 bases, with 13 bases between them. Germline assignment: CDR1 SGHTA and CDR2 FQGNSA. The CDR3 has 15 amino acids. CDR3 bases: TGTGCCAGCAGCTTATACCGGGACCCGACCTACGAGCAGTACTTC. This codes for CASSLYRDPTYEQYF.

This clone has a handful of counts. The V gene is TRBV7-3, the J gene TRBJ2-2; D might be TRBD2 (6 bases). The ends were cut back, 5 bases at V and 6 bases at J, with 22 bases in the middle. The CDR3 sequence is 17 residues long. The germline gives CDR1 SGHTA, CDR2 FQGTGA. CDR3 DNA: TGTGCCAGCAGCCCTGCTGCACTAGCCTTTCGTGCCGGGGAGCTGTTTTTT. This translates into CASSPAALAFRAGELFF.

This chain joins TRBV11-2 and TRBJ2-6; perhaps TRBD1 as D (5 bases). CDR1 and CDR2 (germline): SGHAT, FQNNGV. The CDR3 totals 17 residues. Trimming left V 2 bases short and J 2 bases short, with 13 bases between. The CDR3, as DNA: TGTGCCAGCAGCTTATTGGTTCCAGGGACTGGGGCCAACGTCCTGACTTTC. As protein: CASSLLVPGTGANVLTF.

This clone was detected only a few times. The J gene is TRBJ2-2, the V gene TRBV28; D is perhaps TRBD2 (6 bases). The CDR3 is 14 amino acids. V shed 7 bases and J shed 0 bases, with 9 bases lying between them. Germline lookup yields CDR1 MDHEN and CDR2 SYDVKM. The CDR3 loop reads CASTGVSNTGELFF. DNA of the CDR3: TGTGCCAGCACGGGGGTGTCGAACACCGGGGAGCTGTTTTTT. Supplemented by reference TRBV28 and TRBJ2-2, the full variable domain reads DVKVTQSSRYLVKRTGEKVFLECVQDMDHENMFWYRQDPGLGLRLIYFSYDVKMKEKGDIPEGYSVSREKKERFSLILESASTNQTSMYLCASTGVSNTGELFFGEGSRLTVL.